These 7 T cell receptor beta chains share one sample of origin, sequenced in a study of shared clonotypes between healthy human individuals. Libraries were prepared by immunoSEQ multiplex PCR; TCRdb keeps only in-frame clonotypes and omits some of them. The sample records some 2 million clones, around 96% being singletons. Naive-designated CD8 cells lacked CD45RO, were positively enriched for CCR7, and omitted terminally differentiated effector memory CD45RA+ cells. What was sequenced was naive CD8+ T cells sorted from blood. The receptors originated from a man aged 18 to 30 in good health.

There are a few counts of this clone. The rearrangement uses TRBV13 and TRBJ1-1, with 11 bases aligning to TRBD1. From germline, CDR1 is PRHDT and CDR2 FYEKMQ (reference sequence). The CDR3 runs to 14 residues. V gave up 5 bases and J gave up 7 bases; unmatched junction bases: 6. CDR3 nucleotides: TGTGCCAGCAGCATAGCCGGGACAGGGGGTGAAGCTTTCTTT. Its translation: CASSIAGTGGEAFF.

The chain uses TRBV11-2 and TRBJ2-7; D is perhaps TRBD2 (5 bases). The CDR3 has 13 amino acids. Germline values: CDR1 SGHAT, CDR2 FQNNGV. With 8 bases removed from V and 2 bases from J, the gap between germline ends came to 13 bases. The DNA of the CDR3 is TGTGCCAGCGCGTTCGGAGGCACCTACGAGCAGTACTTC. Protein product: CASAFGGTYEQYF.

Concerning this clone itself: Other DNA variants within this sample encode the same CDR3. CDR3: CASSFSGSGELFF. For the CDR3, the DNA is TGTGCCAGCAGCTTTTCGGGTTCCGGGGAGCTGTTTTTT. V and J are TRBV5-4 and TRBJ2-2, with D hard to call. The ends were cut back, 2 bases at V and 6 bases at J, with 8 bases in the middle. This CDR3 comprises 13 residues. Germline CDR1 is SGHNT and CDR2 is YYREEE (reference sequence).

J is TRBJ2-5 and V is TRBV5-8; weak D call: TRBD2 (6 bases). Trimming cost V 1 base and J 2 bases, with 15 bases left between them. CDR1 and CDR2 from the germline V gene are SGHTS and YDEGEE. The CDR3 is made up of 16 amino acids. CDR3 amino acids: CASSLLVWGEQETQYF. CDR3 in DNA: TGTGCCAGCAGCTTGCTAGTTTGGGGGGAACAAGAGACCCAGTACTTC.

The chain is built from TRBV10-3 and TRBJ2-7, with 8 bases matching TRBD2. J gave up 5 bases and V 2 bases, and 5 bases lay outside the gene matches. This CDR3 has 14 residues. The germline V gene has CDR1 ENHRY and CDR2 SYGVKD. The CDR3 loop is CAISEPGLEDEQYF. The CDR3 bases are TGTGCCATCAGTGAGCCGGGACTAGAGGACGAGCAGTACTTC.

V usage is TRBV9 and J usage is TRBJ2-7; D ambiguous. Germline V gene data show CDR1 as SGDLS and CDR2 as YYNGEE. The CDR3 consists of 13 residues. With 4 bases removed from V and 0 bases from J, the gap between germline ends came to 8 bases. The CDR3 loop is CASSLDFSYEQYF. The CDR3 region has the DNA TGTGCCAGCAGCCTAGACTTCTCCTACGAGCAGTACTTC.

The V gene is TRBV28, the J gene TRBJ1-1, with D possibly TRBD1 on 5 matching bases. The germline V and J ends were trimmed by 7 bases and 6 bases, with 18 bases remaining between them. CDR3 length: 14 amino acids. The germline gives CDR1 MDHEN, CDR2 SYDVKM. The CDR3 loop is CASIIQGTGAEAFF. In nucleotides, the CDR3 is TGTGCCAGCATCATTCAGGGCACCGGGGCTGAAGCTTTCTTT.